Shown below are 30 T cell receptor beta chains from a single sample sequenced in a study of T-cell reconstitution after alpha-beta-depleted transplantation in children. Researchers prepared the TCRbeta library using unique molecular identifiers, the study reports. TCRdb fed the PCR reads into MiXCR, producing one record per CDR3 protein. The table shows 100,000 or so distinct CDR3 sequences, with about 22% occurring only once. The material was PBMCs, obtained before TCRalphabeta/CD19-depleted stem cell transplant. These TCRs come from a boy aged 2 to 10 with acute lymphoblastic leukemia, due to receive a stem cell transplant.

There are many counts of this clonotype. A read error is possible here, since a much larger clone lies one base away. The chain recombines TRBV27 with TRBJ2-1; 9 positions match TRBD1. CDR1 and CDR2 from the germline V gene are MNHEY and SMNVEV (reference sequence). The V segment lost 4 bases and the J segment 5 bases; nucleotides outside the gene matches: 3. This CDR3 spans 14 amino acids. The CDR3 sequence: CASSSGTGHNEQFF. CDR3 coding DNA: TGTGCCAGCAGTTCCGGGACAGGGCACAATGAGCAGTTCTTC.

The chain uses TRBV25-1 and TRBJ2-1; 9 bases agree with TRBD1. The V segment lost 6 bases and the J segment 6 bases; nucleotides outside the gene matches: 9. The CDR3 length is 15 residues. Germline CDR1 reads MGHDK; CDR2 reads SYGVNS. The CDR3 DNA reads as TGTGCCAGCAGCACACGGGACAGGGTAATCAATGAGCAGTTCTTC. Protein product: CASSTRDRVINEQFF.

The chain is built from TRBV3-1 and TRBJ2-1, with 13 bases that match TRBD2. In germline, CDR1 is LGHDT, CDR2 YNNKEL (reference sequence). This CDR3 has 18 residues. V lost 4 bases and J lost 7; bases outside the gene matches: 13. CDR3 sequence reads: CASSLGQGLAGRRNEQFF. The CDR3 DNA reads as TGTGCCAGCAGCCTCGGACAGGGACTAGCGGGAAGGAGGAATGAGCAGTTCTTC.

This clonotype was observed a single time. The J gene is TRBJ2-3, the V gene TRBV29-1; D not resolved. The germline V gene has CDR1 SQVTM and CDR2 ANQGSEA. V was trimmed by 4 bases and J by 2 bases, leaving 7 bases between them. This CDR3 has 12 residues. This chain's CDR3 is CSVVLPTDTQYF. The CDR3 DNA reads as TGCAGCGTTGTTCTGCCCACAGATACGCAGTATTTT.

The V and J genes are TRBV7-2 and TRBJ2-4; D is perhaps TRBD1 or TRBD2 (5 bases each). This CDR3 has 17 amino acids. V shed 4 bases and J shed 3 bases, with 19 bases lying between them. Germline CDR1 reads SGHTA; CDR2 reads FQGNSA. The CDR3 loop reads CASSSRDAGWGKNIQYF. The CDR3 DNA reads as TGTGCCAGCAGCTCACGGGACGCTGGATGGGGCAAAAACATTCAGTACTTC.

This clonotype was seen a handful of times. The V gene is TRBV29-1, the J gene TRBJ2-7; D is possibly TRBD1 (6 bases). The germline V and J ends were trimmed by 6 bases and 6 bases, with 18 bases remaining between them. CDR1 is SQVTM, CDR2 ANQGSEA, per germline. This CDR3 region has 13 residues. The CDR3 here is CSVAQGISVEQYF. The CDR3 region has the DNA TGCAGCGTAGCACAGGGAATCTCCGTCGAGCAGTACTTC.

This chain links TRBV12-3 or TRBV12-4 with TRBJ2-3, with D perhaps TRBD2 (5 bases). The CDR3 covers 16 residues. Trimming left V 5 bases short and J 0 bases short, with 15 bases between. The CDR3 DNA follows: TGTGCCAGCAGTCGACCTGGGAGCCCAAGCACAGATACGCAGTATTTT. Translated, it gives CASSRPGSPSTDTQYF.

This rearrangement joins TRBV5-1 to TRBJ2-7; 8 positions match TRBD2. CDR1 and CDR2 (germline): SGHRS, YFSETQ. V dropped 3 bases and J dropped 4; count of bases not matched to a gene: 18. The CDR3 consists of 18 residues. The CDR3 spells CASSSGTRTSRSTYEQYF. The CDR3, as DNA: TGCGCCAGCAGCTCAGGTACTAGGACTAGCCGGTCGACTTACGAGCAGTACTTC. The complete variable domain, with remaining parts taken from reference TRBV5-1 and TRBJ2-7, reads KAGVTQTPRYLIKTRGQQVTLSCSPISGHRSVSWYQQTPGQGLQFLFEYFSETQRNKGNFPGRFSGRQFSNSRSEMNVSTLELGDSALYLCASSSGTRTSRSTYEQYFGPGTRLTVT.

The rearrangement joins TRBV7-8 to TRBJ2-3; 10 bases are a match to TRBD2. Germline assignment: CDR1 SGHVS and CDR2 FQNEAQ. There are 16 residues in the CDR3. Trimming took 5 bases from V and 4 from J; bases not matched to a gene: 9. The CDR3 DNA reads TGTGCCAGCAGCCCCCGCCTAGCGGGAGCCCCAGATACGCAGTATTTT. Amino acids: CASSPRLAGAPDTQYF.

The chain uses TRBV11-2 and TRBJ2-5; TRBD2 aligns across 11 bases. CDR1 is SGHAT and CDR2 is FQNNGV in the germline V gene. Losses at the gene ends were 3 bases for V and 3 bases for J; bases not matched to a gene: 9. This CDR3 region has 17 residues. CDR3 DNA: TGTGCCAGCAGCTTCGGGACTAGCGGAGGCAATAAAGAGACCCAGTACTTC. Translated: CASSFGTSGGNKETQYF.

The chain joins TRBV12-3 or TRBV12-4 to TRBJ1-2; TRBD1 matches 7 bases. This CDR3 region has 15 residues. Trimming removed 4 bases from V and 2 bases from J; junction bases left unmatched: 7. The CDR3 loop reads CASSWPHRGNYGYTF. In nucleotides, the CDR3 is TGTGCCAGCAGTTGGCCCCACAGGGGAAACTATGGCTACACCTTC.

V and J are TRBV20-1 and TRBJ1-2, with D possibly being TRBD1 (5 bases). The CDR3 loop spans 11 amino acids. Germline values: CDR1 DFQATT, CDR2 SNEGSKA (reference sequence). CDR3 region: CSGVQGSGYTF. CDR3 nucleotide sequence: TGCAGCGGTGTCCAGGGTTCGGGCTACACCTTC.

The V call is TRBV20-1, the J call TRBJ2-2, with D possibly being TRBD2 (5 bases). This CDR3 has 12 amino acids. Germline CDR1 reads DFQATT; CDR2 reads SNEGSKA (reference sequence). Trimming removed 5 bases from V and 5 bases from J, with 9 bases in between. This CDR3 reads CSAFRTTGELFF. The CDR3 nucleotides are TGCAGTGCTTTTCGGACTACCGGGGAGCTGTTTTTT.

V is TRBV11-2 and J is TRBJ1-1, with D maybe TRBD1 (5 bases). CDR1 is SGHAT and CDR2 is FQNNGV in the germline V gene. The CDR3 is 14 amino acids. Trimming cost V 7 bases and J 1 base, with 13 bases left between them. The CDR3 spells CASNPIDRNTEAFF. CDR3 DNA: TGTGCCAGCAACCCCATTGACAGGAACACTGAAGCTTTCTTT.

This clonotype was picked up a small number of times. The chain joins TRBV18 to TRBJ2-2; D possibly corresponds to TRBD2 (6 bases). Trimming took 8 bases from V and 7 from J, leaving 17 bases between them. The germline V gene has CDR1 KGHSH and CDR2 LQKENI. CDR3 length: 14 amino acids. The CDR3 here is CASAEVAAIGELFF. CDR3 nucleotides: TGTGCCAGCGCAGAGGTAGCGGCCATCGGGGAGCTGTTTTTT.

The V and J genes are TRBV27 and TRBJ2-1; 12 bases agree with TRBD2. The junction had 11 bases not matched to a gene; V was cut back by 3 bases and J by 2 bases. The CDR3 length is 19 residues. Looked up from germline, CDR1 is MNHEY and CDR2 is SMNVEV (reference sequence). The CDR3 region is CASSFNRLAGGRAYNEQFF. The CDR3 DNA reads TGTGCCAGCAGTTTTAATAGGCTAGCGGGAGGGAGGGCCTACAATGAGCAGTTCTTC.

The table lists this clonotype with a few counts. This sequence joins TRBV9 and TRBJ2-1; 7 bases are a match to TRBD1. The V gene's germline CDR1 is SGDLS and CDR2 YYNGEE. The CDR3 contains 14 residues. With 3 bases clipped from V and 5 bases from J, the junction kept 5 bases outside the gene matches. CDR3 DNA sequence: TGTGCCAGCAGCGACGGGACAGATCACAATGAGCAGTTCTTC. Translation: CASSDGTDHNEQFF. The full variable domain, with the rest looked up from reference TRBV9 and TRBJ2-1, is DSGVTQTPKHLITATGQRVTLRCSPRSGDLSVYWYQQSLDQGLQFLIQYYNGEERAKGNILERFSAQQFPDLHSELNLSSLELGDSALYFCASSDGTDHNEQFFGPGTRLTVL.

This clonotype appeared a few times. The rearrangement links TRBV11-2 to TRBJ2-3; 11 bases match TRBD2. This CDR3 region has 21 residues. Germline CDR1 reads SGHAT; CDR2 reads FQNNGV. V lost 2 bases and J lost 2; bases outside the gene matches: 18. The CDR3 nucleotides are TGTGCCAGCAGCTTATCTTGGGGGAGTGGGACTAGCGGAGCGATCACAGATACGCAGTATTTT. As protein: CASSLSWGSGTSGAITDTQYF.

This clonotype showed up just a few times. CDR3 loop: CSARKASGHTDTQYF. DNA of the CDR3: TGCAGTGCTAGAAAGGCTAGCGGACACACAGATACGCAGTATTTT. The chain combines TRBV20-1 with TRBJ2-3; the match to TRBD2 covers 7 bases. This CDR3 is built from 15 residues. Looked up from germline, CDR1 is DFQATT and CDR2 is SNEGSKA (reference sequence). With 2 bases clipped from V and 2 bases from J, the junction kept 7 bases outside the gene matches.

This clonotype was counted only a few times. The rearrangement uses TRBV12-3 or TRBV12-4 and TRBJ2-4, with D possibly being TRBD2 (6 bases). The CDR3 is 15 residues long. Trimming removed 5 bases at V and 9 bases at J, with 20 bases between. The CDR3 DNA reads TGTGCCAGCAGTCCCCTAGTTGGGGGGTCAAGCATTCAGTACTTC. It yields the protein CASSPLVGGSSIQYF.

The V and J genes are TRBV27 and TRBJ1-2, with TRBD1 as a possible D gene (6 bases). The CDR3 runs to 14 residues. Trimming shortened V by 5 bases and J by 11 bases, and 21 bases separated the two germline ends. Per germline, CDR1 MNHEY and CDR2 SMNVEV (reference sequence). The DNA of the CDR3 is TGTGCCAGCAGTCCCCGTCAGGGGTCGGTATGGTACACCTTC. Amino acid sequence: CASSPRQGSVWYTF.

This chain links TRBV4-1 with TRBJ2-1, with a possible D match to TRBD2 (5 bases). Trimming left V 1 base short and J 0 bases short, with 13 bases between. The CDR3 is 17 amino acids. Germline CDR1 and CDR2: MGHRA and YSYEKL. CDR3 sequence: CASSQVPERSSYNEQFF. The CDR3 nucleotides are TGCGCCAGCAGCCAAGTACCAGAGCGGAGCTCCTACAATGAGCAGTTCTTC.

This chain links TRBV27 with TRBJ2-1; perhaps D is TRBD1 or TRBD2 (5 bases each). The CDR3 is 13 residues long. Between the trimmed V and J ends, which lost 2 bases and 8 bases, there was a span of 10 bases. CDR1 is MNHEY and CDR2 is SMNVEV in the germline V gene (reference sequence). CDR3 in DNA: TGTGCCAGCAGTTTAGGGGGATTCGATGAGCAGTTCTTC. Protein sequence: CASSLGGFDEQFF.

Points on this clonotype: Relative to the germline gene, one junction end is altered; a read error may explain this. The V and J genes are TRBV28 and TRBJ1-3, with D tentatively TRBD1 (6 bases). This CDR3 comprises 17 residues. Germline V gene data show CDR1 as MDHEN and CDR2 as SYDVKM. The CDR3: CARSSPRQVIPGNTIYF. The DNA for the CDR3 is TGTGCCCGCAGCTCACCCAGACAGGTTATTCCTGGAAACACCATATATTTT.

This clonotype showed up many times. The chain recombines TRBV7-9 with TRBJ2-3; D is perhaps TRBD2 (6 bases). V lost 4 bases and J 1 base, leaving 18 bases between the germline ends. This CDR3 contains 17 residues. Germline V gives CDR1 SEHNR, CDR2 FQNEAQ (reference sequence). The CDR3 sequence is CASSSLLGGSGTDTQYF. CDR3 sequence (DNA): TGTGCCAGCAGCTCCTTACTCGGGGGTTCGGGCACAGATACGCAGTATTTT.

The sample holds a few counts of this clonotype. The genes are TRBV15 and TRBJ2-3; D is perhaps TRBD1 (5 bases). CDR1 is LNHNV and CDR2 is YYDKDF in the germline V gene (reference sequence). V dropped 3 bases and J dropped 4 bases, with 14 bases sitting between them. CDR3 size: 15 residues. CDR3 nucleotides: TGTGCCACCAGCAGCATCACTCAGGGTCCAGATACGCAGTATTTT. This codes for CATSSITQGPDTQYF.

The V gene is TRBV7-9, the J gene TRBJ2-1; TRBD2 aligns across 9 bases. After removal of 5 bases from V and 7 bases from J, the junction contained 12 bases not matched to a gene. The CDR3 has 16 amino acids. Germline values: CDR1 SEHNR, CDR2 FQNEAQ (reference sequence). CDR3 sequence reads: CASSPELGLARNEQFF. CDR3 in DNA: TGTGCCAGCAGCCCAGAGCTGGGACTAGCTAGGAATGAGCAGTTCTTC.

This chain links TRBV9 with TRBJ2-5; D unclear. The germline V gene encodes CDR1 SGDLS and CDR2 YYNGEE. V was clipped by 4 bases and J by 5 bases, with 9 bases between them. This CDR3 has 12 residues. The CDR3 nucleotides are TGTGCCAGCAGCCCAGAACGGGAGACCCAGTACTTC. It encodes CASSPERETQYF.

The chain uses TRBV20-1 and TRBJ2-1, with a possible D match to TRBD2 (6 bases). V lost 6 bases and J lost 8, with 17 bases in between. This CDR3 contains 13 residues. Germline CDR1 DFQATT, CDR2 SNEGSKA (reference sequence). The CDR3 DNA sequence: TGCAGTGCATTCACCCCCGGGACTCATGAGCAGTTCTTC. Residues: CSAFTPGTHEQFF.

The chain has TRBV5-1 and TRBJ2-3, with no clear D. V lost 0 bases to trimming and J lost 0 bases, with 11 bases between them. There are 16 residues in the CDR3. Germline CDR1 is SGHRS and CDR2 is YFSETQ. The DNA for the CDR3 is TGCGCCAGCAGCTTGGCGACGGCAGCTAGCACAGATACGCAGTATTTT. It encodes CASSLATAASTDTQYF.